This TCR beta chain emerged from a study of blood T cell repertoires in COVID-19. For the study at large: Acute and convalescent COVID-19 samples came from the United States, Italy and Spain. T cells, B-cell-depleted T cells, or PBMCs supplied cDNA or gDNA.

Per the original data handling: Estimates of nucleated cell counts were drawn from the amplification of reference gene primers. Some clones are missing from TCRdb's copy, which holds only in-frame ones; the method was immunoSEQ multiplex PCR. D and trimming come from the DNA, and the V and J calls and clone size come from that table. The profile shows 85,000 to 95,000 clones, 89% of them singletons. Followed over time, Seattle patients had been enrolled while infection was active. Trimming cost V 5 bases and J 8 bases; bases outside gene matches: 3. Germline assignment: CDR1 SGHVS and CDR2 FQNEAQ. This CDR3 contains 12 residues.

This clonotype was sampled from a man aged 55 to 70 with COVID-19, enrolled during active disease. The chain combines TRBV7-8 with TRBJ2-1; 7 nucleotides line up with TRBD1. The specimen was peripheral blood. CDR3 residues: CASSPQGDEQFF. The CDR3 DNA reads TGTGCCAGCAGCCCTCAGGGGGATGAGCAGTTCTTC. Full variable domain (outside the CDR3, taken from reference TRBV7-8 and TRBJ2-1): GAGVSQSPRYKVAKRGQDVALRCDPISGHVSLFWYQQALGQGPEFLTYFQNEAQLDKSGLPSDRFFAERPEGSVSTLKIQRTQQEDSAVYLCASSPQGDEQFFGPGTRLTVL.